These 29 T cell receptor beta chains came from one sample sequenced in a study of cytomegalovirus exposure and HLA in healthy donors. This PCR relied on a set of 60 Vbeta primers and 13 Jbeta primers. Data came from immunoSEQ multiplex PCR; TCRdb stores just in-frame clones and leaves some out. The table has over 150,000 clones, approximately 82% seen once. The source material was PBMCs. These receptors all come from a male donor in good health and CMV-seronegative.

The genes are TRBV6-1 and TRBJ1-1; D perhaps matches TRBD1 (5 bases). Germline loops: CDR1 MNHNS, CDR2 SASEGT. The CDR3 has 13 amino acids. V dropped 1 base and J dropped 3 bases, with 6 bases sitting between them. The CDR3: CASSEGQYTEAFF. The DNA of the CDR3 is TGTGCCAGCAGTGAAGGACAGTACACTGAAGCTTTCTTT.

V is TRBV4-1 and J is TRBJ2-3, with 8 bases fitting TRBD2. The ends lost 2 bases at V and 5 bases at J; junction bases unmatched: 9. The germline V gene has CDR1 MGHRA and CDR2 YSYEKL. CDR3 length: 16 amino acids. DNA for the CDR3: TGCGCCAGCAGCCAATATGACGGGGGGGCTGTAGATACGCAGTATTTT. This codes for CASSQYDGGAVDTQYF.

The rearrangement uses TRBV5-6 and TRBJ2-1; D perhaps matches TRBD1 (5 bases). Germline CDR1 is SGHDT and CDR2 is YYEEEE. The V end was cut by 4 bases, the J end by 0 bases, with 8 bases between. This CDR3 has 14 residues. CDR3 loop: CASSGGASYNEQFF. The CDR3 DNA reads TGTGCCAGCAGCGGTGGGGCCTCCTACAATGAGCAGTTCTTC.

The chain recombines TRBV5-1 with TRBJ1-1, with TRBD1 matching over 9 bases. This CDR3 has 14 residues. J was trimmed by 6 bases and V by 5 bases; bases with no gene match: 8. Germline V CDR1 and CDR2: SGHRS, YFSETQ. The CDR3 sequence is CASRTTGGRAEAFF. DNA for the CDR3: TGCGCCAGCAGAACCACAGGGGGCCGGGCTGAAGCTTTCTTT.

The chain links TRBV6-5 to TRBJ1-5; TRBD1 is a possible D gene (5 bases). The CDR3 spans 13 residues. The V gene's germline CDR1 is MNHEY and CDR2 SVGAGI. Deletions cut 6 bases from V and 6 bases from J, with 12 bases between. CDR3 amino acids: CASRMGLGQPQHF. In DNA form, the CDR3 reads TGTGCCAGCAGGATGGGGCTTGGTCAGCCCCAGCATTTT.

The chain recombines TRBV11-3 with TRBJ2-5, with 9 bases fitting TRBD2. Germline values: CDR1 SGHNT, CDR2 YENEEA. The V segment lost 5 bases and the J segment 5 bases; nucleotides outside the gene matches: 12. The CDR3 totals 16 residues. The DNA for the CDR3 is TGTGCCAGCAGCCCCCGCGCGGGGGGGCCCGGGGAGACCCAGTACTTC. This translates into CASSPRAGGPGETQYF.

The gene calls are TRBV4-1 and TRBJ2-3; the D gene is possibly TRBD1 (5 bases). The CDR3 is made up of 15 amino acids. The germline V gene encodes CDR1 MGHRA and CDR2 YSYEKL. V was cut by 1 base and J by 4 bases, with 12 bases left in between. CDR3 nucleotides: TGCGCCAGCAGCCAAGGCAGTCTAGGGGCAGATACGCAGTATTTT. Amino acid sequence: CASSQGSLGADTQYF.

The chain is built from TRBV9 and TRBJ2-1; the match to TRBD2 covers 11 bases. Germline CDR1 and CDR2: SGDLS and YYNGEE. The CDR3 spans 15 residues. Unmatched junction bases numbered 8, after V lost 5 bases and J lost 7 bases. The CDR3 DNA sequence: TGTGCCAGCAGTATTAGCGGGAGGGCCGGGAATGAGCAGTTCTTC. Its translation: CASSISGRAGNEQFF.

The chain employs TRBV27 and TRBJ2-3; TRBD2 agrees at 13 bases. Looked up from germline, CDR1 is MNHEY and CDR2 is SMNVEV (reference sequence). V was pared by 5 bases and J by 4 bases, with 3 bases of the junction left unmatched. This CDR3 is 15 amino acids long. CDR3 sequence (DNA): TGTGCCAGCAGTGTTACTAGCGGGAGGGCAGATACGCAGTATTTT. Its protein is CASSVTSGRADTQYF.

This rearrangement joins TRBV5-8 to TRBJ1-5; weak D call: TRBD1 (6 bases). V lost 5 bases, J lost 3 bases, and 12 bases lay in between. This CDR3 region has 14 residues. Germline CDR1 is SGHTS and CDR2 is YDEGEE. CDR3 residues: CASRSTGANQPQHF. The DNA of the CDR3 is TGTGCCAGCAGATCGACAGGCGCCAATCAGCCCCAGCATTTT. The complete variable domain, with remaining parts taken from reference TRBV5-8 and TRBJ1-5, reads EAGVTQSPTHLIKTRGQQATLRCSPISGHTSVYWYQQALGLGLQFLLWYDEGEERNRGNFPPRFSGRQFPNYSSELNVNALELEDSALYLCASRSTGANQPQHFGDGTRLSIL.

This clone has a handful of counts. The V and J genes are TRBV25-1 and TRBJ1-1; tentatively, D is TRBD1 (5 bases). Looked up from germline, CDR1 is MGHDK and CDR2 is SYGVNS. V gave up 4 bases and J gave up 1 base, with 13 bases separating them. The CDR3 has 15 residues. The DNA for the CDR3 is TGTGCCAGCAGTGGACGATCAACAGGGAACACTGAAGCTTTCTTT. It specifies CASSGRSTGNTEAFF.

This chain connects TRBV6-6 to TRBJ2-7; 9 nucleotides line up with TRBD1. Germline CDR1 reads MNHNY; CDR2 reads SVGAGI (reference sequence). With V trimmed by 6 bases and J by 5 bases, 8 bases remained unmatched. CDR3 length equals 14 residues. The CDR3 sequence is CASRTGQGTHEQYF. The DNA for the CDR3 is TGTGCCAGCAGAACGGGACAGGGTACCCACGAGCAGTACTTC.

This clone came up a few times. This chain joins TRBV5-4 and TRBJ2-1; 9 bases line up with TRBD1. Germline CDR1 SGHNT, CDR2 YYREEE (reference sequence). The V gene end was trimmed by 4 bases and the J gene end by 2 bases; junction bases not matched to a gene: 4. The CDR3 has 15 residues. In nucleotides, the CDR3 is TGTGCCAGCAGCCGTCGACAGGGGGCCTACAATGAGCAGTTCTTC. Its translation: CASSRRQGAYNEQFF.

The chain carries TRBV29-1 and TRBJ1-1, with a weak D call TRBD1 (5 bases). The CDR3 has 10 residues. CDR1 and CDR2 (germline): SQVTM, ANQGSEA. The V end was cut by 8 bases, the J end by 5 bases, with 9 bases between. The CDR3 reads CSSRQTEAFF. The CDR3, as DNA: TGCAGCTCCCGACAGACTGAAGCTTTCTTT.

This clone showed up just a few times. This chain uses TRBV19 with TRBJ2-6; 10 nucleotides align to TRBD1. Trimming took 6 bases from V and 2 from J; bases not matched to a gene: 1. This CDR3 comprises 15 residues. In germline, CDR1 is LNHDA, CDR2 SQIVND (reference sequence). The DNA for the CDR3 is TGTGCCAGTAGGGGGACAGGGGCTGGGGCCAACGTCCTGACTTTC. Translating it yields CASRGTGAGANVLTF.

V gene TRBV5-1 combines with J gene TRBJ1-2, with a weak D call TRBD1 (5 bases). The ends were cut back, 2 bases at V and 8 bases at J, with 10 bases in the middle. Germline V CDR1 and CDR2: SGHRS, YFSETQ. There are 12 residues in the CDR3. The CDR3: CASSFSGCGYTF. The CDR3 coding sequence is TGCGCCAGCAGCTTTTCAGGGTGCGGCTACACCTTC.

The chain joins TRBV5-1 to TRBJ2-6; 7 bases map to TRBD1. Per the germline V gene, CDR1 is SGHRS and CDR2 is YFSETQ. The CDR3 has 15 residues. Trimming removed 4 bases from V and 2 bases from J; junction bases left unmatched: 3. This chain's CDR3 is CASSPGQAGANVLTF. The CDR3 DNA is TGCGCCAGCAGCCCCGGACAGGCTGGGGCCAACGTCCTGACTTTC. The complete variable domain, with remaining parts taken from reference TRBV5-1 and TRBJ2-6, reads KAGVTQTPRYLIKTRGQQVTLSCSPISGHRSVSWYQQTPGQGLQFLFEYFSETQRNKGNFPGRFSGRQFSNSRSEMNVSTLELGDSALYLCASSPGQAGANVLTFGAGSRLTVL.

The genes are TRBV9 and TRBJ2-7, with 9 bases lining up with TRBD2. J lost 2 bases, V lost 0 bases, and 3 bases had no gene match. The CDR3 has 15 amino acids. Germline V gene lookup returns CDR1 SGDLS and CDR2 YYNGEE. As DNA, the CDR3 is TGTGCCAGCAGCGTAGAGGCGGGGGGGGCCTACGAGCAGTACTTC. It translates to CASSVEAGGAYEQYF.

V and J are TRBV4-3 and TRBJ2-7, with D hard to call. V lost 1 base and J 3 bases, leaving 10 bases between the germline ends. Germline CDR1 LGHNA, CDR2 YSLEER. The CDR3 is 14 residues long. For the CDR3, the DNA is TGCGCCAGCAGCCAAGTCCCGGTTGGCTACGAGCAGTACTTC. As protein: CASSQVPVGYEQYF.

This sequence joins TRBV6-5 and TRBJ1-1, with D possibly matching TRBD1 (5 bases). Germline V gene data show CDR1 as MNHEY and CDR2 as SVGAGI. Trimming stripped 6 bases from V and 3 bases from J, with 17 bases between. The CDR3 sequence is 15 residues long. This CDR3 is CASSSGGVGDTEAFF. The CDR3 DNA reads TGTGCCAGCAGCTCCGGAGGGGTGGGGGACACTGAAGCTTTCTTT.

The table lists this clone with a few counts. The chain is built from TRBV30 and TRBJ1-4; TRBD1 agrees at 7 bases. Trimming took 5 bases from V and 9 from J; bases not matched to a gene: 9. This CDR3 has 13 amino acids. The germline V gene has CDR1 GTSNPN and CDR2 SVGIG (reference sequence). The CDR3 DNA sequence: TGTGCCTGGGGAACAGGGGCCGGGAAAAAACTGTTTTTT. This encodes CAWGTGAGKKLFF.

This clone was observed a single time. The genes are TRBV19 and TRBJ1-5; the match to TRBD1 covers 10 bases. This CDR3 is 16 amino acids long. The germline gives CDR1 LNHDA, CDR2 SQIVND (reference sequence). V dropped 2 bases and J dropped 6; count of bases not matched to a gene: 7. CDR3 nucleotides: TGTGCCAGTAGTATAAGGGACAGGGGAAGGCCTCAGCCCCAGCATTTT. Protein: CASSIRDRGRPQPQHF.

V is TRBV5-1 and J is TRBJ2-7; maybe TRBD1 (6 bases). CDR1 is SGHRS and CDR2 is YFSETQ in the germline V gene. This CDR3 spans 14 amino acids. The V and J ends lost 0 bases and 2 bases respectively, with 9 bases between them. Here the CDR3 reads CASSLGGQTYEQYF. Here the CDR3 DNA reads TGCGCCAGCAGCTTGGGGGGACAAACCTACGAGCAGTACTTC.

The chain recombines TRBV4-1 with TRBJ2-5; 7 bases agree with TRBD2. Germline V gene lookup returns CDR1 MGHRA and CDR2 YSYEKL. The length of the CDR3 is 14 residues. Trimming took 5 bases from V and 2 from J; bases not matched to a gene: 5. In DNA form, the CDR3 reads TGCGCCAGCAGCACCCCCGGGGGGCAAGAGACCCAGTACTTC. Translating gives CASSTPGGQETQYF.

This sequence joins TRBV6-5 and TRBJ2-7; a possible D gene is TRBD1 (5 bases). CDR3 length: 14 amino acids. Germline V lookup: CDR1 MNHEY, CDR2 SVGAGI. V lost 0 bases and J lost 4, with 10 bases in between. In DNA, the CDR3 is TGTGCCAGCAGTTACTCGGCAGGGTTGTACGAGCAGTACTTC. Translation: CASSYSAGLYEQYF.

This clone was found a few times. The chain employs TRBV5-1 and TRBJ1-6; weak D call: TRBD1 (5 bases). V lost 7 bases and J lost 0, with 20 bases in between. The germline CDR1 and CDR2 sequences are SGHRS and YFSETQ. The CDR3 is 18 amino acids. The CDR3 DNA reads TGCGCCAGCCGGGTTGGGGGGTCTACTTCCTCCTATAATTCACCCCTCCACTTT. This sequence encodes CASRVGGSTSSYNSPLHF.

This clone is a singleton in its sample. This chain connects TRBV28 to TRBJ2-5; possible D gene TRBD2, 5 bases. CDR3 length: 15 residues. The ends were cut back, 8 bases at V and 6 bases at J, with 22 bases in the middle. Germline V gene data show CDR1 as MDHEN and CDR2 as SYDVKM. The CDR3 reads CASVSRGQFLKTQYF. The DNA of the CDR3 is TGTGCCAGCGTTTCTCGCGGGCAGTTTTTGAAGACCCAGTACTTC.

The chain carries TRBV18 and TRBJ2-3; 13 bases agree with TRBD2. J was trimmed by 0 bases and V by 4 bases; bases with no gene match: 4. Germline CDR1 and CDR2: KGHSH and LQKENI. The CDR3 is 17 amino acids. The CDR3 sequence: CASSRRGLAGSTDTQYF. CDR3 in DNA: TGTGCCAGCTCACGCCGGGGACTAGCGGGGAGCACAGATACGCAGTATTTT. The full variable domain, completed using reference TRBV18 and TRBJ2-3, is NAGVMQNPRHLVRRRGQEARLRCSPMKGHSHVYWYRQLPEEGLKFMVYLQKENIIDESGMPKERFSAEFPKEGPSILRIQQVVRGDSAAYFCASSRRGLAGSTDTQYFGPGTRLTVL.

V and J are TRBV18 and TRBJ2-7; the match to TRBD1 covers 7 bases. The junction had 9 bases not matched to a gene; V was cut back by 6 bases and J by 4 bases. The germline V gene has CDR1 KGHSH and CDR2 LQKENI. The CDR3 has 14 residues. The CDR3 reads CASSPGTALYEQYF. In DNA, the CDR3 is TGTGCCAGCTCTCCCGGGACAGCCTTATACGAGCAGTACTTC.